The 20 T cell receptor beta chains below were found in one sample sequenced in a study of T cell responses to AZD1222 COVID-19 vaccine. Assay: immunoSEQ multiplex PCR; the TCRdb copy retains only in-frame clones and omits some. The sample carries about 120,000 clones, 70% to 90% recorded once. Sequenced here: peripheral blood, sampled on day 0 of AZD1222 vaccination. The receptor source for this set is an adult in good health.

This chain joins TRBV9 and TRBJ2-2, with unresolved D. Germline CDR1 is SGDLS and CDR2 is YYNGEE. This CDR3 contains 14 residues. The V end was cut by 3 bases, the J end by 1 base, with 7 bases between. In DNA, the CDR3 is TGTGCCAGCAGCGATAACAGGAACACCGGGGAGCTGTTTTTT. Protein: CASSDNRNTGELFF.

This chain uses TRBV3-1 (or the pseudogene TRBV3-2) with TRBJ1-6; 7 nucleotides agree with TRBD1. The germline gives CDR1 LGHDT, CDR2 YNNKEL (reference sequence). Trimming cost V 4 bases and J 8 bases; bases outside gene matches: 8. This CDR3 spans 15 amino acids. The CDR3 protein is CASSLVTGVDSPLHF. The CDR3 nucleotides are TGTGCCAGCAGCCTTGTCACAGGGGTGGATTCACCCCTCCACTTT.

This chain connects TRBV12-2 to TRBJ2-7. TRBV12-2 is described as a pseudogene. CDR3 length: 10 amino acids. The CDR3 loop is CASRFHEQYF. Written as DNA, the CDR3 is TGTGCAAGTCGCTTCCACGAGCAGTACTTC.

CDR3 region: CASGAVGQPQHF. The CDR3 DNA sequence: TGTGCCAGCGGAGCCGTAGGTCAGCCCCAGCATTTT. This sequence joins TRBV12-3 or TRBV12-4 and TRBJ1-5, with D uncertain. The CDR3 is 12 amino acids. Trimming left V 8 bases short and J 6 bases short, with 11 bases between.

This rearrangement joins TRBV6-5 to TRBJ1-1; 8 positions match TRBD1. V shed 5 bases, J shed 4 bases, and the junction held 3 bases outside the gene matches. CDR3 size: 13 residues. From germline, CDR1 is MNHEY and CDR2 SVGAGI. CDR3 in DNA: TGTGCCAGCAGTCGACAGGGGACCACTGAAGCTTTCTTT. It translates to CASSRQGTTEAFF.

This chain joins TRBV6-2 or TRBV6-3 and TRBJ1-5; D is uncertain. CDR1 is MNHEY, CDR2 SVGEGT, per germline. This CDR3 region has 15 residues. The germline V and J ends were trimmed by 2 bases and 4 bases, with 12 bases remaining between them. CDR3 protein: CASSYGITANQPQHF. The CDR3 region has the DNA TGTGCCAGCAGTTACGGTATAACCGCTAATCAGCCCCAGCATTTT.

The V gene is TRBV4-3, the J gene TRBJ1-2; D is perhaps TRBD1 (6 bases). Per germline, CDR1 LGHNA and CDR2 YSLEER. V was clipped by 0 bases and J by 7 bases, with 18 bases between them. The CDR3 consists of 16 residues. CDR3 sequence reads: CASSQDRGHTGSGYTF. For the CDR3, the DNA is TGCGCCAGCAGCCAAGATAGGGGACACACGGGGAGTGGCTACACCTTC.

V usage is TRBV10-3 and J usage is TRBJ1-3; D not certain. Per germline, CDR1 ENHRY and CDR2 SYGVKD. CDR3 size: 11 residues. Between the trimmed V and J ends, which lost 7 bases and 4 bases, there was a span of 5 bases. The CDR3 loop reads CAINAGNTIYF. As DNA, the CDR3 is TGTGCCATCAACGCCGGAAACACCATATATTTT.

The chain employs TRBV7-3 and TRBJ2-7; 7 positions match TRBD2. V was clipped by 0 bases and J by 2 bases; unmatched bases: 7. In germline, CDR1 is SGHTA, CDR2 FQGTGA. The CDR3 covers 16 residues. The CDR3 is CASSLTGGEGTYEQYF. Here the CDR3 DNA reads TGTGCCAGCAGCTTAACGGGAGGGGAAGGGACCTACGAGCAGTACTTC.

The chain has TRBV9 and TRBJ1-1; TRBD1 agrees at 8 bases. CDR1 is SGDLS and CDR2 is YYNGEE in the germline V gene. Trimming removed 3 bases from V and 0 bases from J; junction bases left unmatched: 7. The CDR3 is 16 residues long. CDR3 bases: TGTGCCAGCAGCGGCCACAGGGGGAACATGAACACTGAAGCTTTCTTT. Translating it yields CASSGHRGNMNTEAFF.

V usage is TRBV10-3 and J usage is TRBJ2-2, with 11 bases aligning to TRBD2. Germline values: CDR1 ENHRY, CDR2 SYGVKD. Trimming removed 6 bases from V and 3 bases from J; junction bases left unmatched: 0. This CDR3 region has 14 residues. The CDR3 DNA follows: TGTGCCATCAGACTAGCGGGGGACACCGGGGAGCTGTTTTTT. Translating it yields CAIRLAGDTGELFF.

The V call is TRBV7-9, the J call TRBJ2-7, with 10 bases identical to TRBD1. The trim removed 2 bases at V and 5 bases at J, leaving 6 bases unmatched. The CDR3 contains 15 residues. The germline CDR1 and CDR2 sequences are SEHNR and FQNEAQ (reference sequence). CDR3 coding DNA: TGTGCCAGCAGCTTACCGGGACAGGGGATCGACGAGCAGTACTTC. Translation: CASSLPGQGIDEQYF.

CDR3 sequence (DNA): TGTGCCAGCAGCCGCCCCTCGACCCTTTACGAGCAGTACTTC. This gives the protein CASSRPSTLYEQYF. This chain links TRBV7-9 with TRBJ2-7; D is ambiguous. There are 14 residues in the CDR3. V shed 5 bases and J shed 4 bases, with 15 bases lying between them. The germline CDR1 and CDR2 sequences are SEHNR and FQNEAQ (reference sequence).

The chain joins TRBV19 to TRBJ1-5, with TRBD1 identical over 7 bases. CDR3 length: 13 amino acids. From germline, CDR1 is LNHDA and CDR2 SQIVND (reference sequence). V dropped 7 bases and J dropped 4; count of bases not matched to a gene: 4. The CDR3 nucleotides are TGTGCCAGTAATGACAGGGAGAATCAGCCCCAGCATTTT. It codes for CASNDRENQPQHF. Together with reference TRBV19 and TRBJ1-5, the CDR3 gives the full variable domain: DGGITQSPKYLFRKEGQNVTLSCEQNLNHDAMYWYRQDPGQGLRLIYYSQIVNDFQKGDIAEGYSVSREKKESFPLTVTSAQKNPTAFYLCASNDRENQPQHFGDGTRLSIL.

This clone was found once. This sequence joins TRBV23-1 and TRBJ1-1; no firm D call. TRBV23-1 is assigned to the ORF class and has an uncertain function. The ends were cut back, 3 bases at V and 0 bases at J, with 8 bases in the middle. This CDR3 region has 14 residues. The DNA for the CDR3 is TGCGCCAGCAGTCAGAGACATTTGAACACTGAAGCTTTCTTT. Its protein is CASSQRHLNTEAFF.

This clone was observed a few times. This chain joins TRBV5-4 and TRBJ1-6, with D unresolved. CDR1 and CDR2 from the germline V gene are SGHNT and YYREEE (reference sequence). V was clipped by 1 base and J by 7 bases, with 6 bases between them. The length of the CDR3 is 13 residues. The CDR3 protein is CASSLFHNSPLHF. DNA for the CDR3: TGTGCCAGCAGCTTGTTCCACAATTCACCCCTCCACTTT.

The chain uses TRBV18 and TRBJ2-1, with D uncertain. CDR1 and CDR2 (germline): KGHSH, LQKENI. This CDR3 is built from 12 residues. Trimming took 2 bases from V and 9 from J, leaving 8 bases between them. This CDR3 reads CASSPGILEQFF. CDR3 DNA sequence: TGTGCCAGCTCACCAGGAATACTTGAGCAGTTCTTC.

This clone was seen many times. This sequence joins TRBV29-1 and TRBJ2-3, with D tentatively TRBD1 (5 bases). The CDR3 has 13 residues. Looked up from germline, CDR1 is SQVTM and CDR2 is ANQGSEA. V was clipped by 6 bases and J by 7 bases, with 17 bases between them. This CDR3 is CSVGQGTQNTQYF. CDR3 DNA: TGCAGCGTCGGGCAGGGAACACAGAATACGCAGTATTTT.

The rearrangement links TRBV9 to TRBJ2-3, with TRBD2 matching 11 bases. The ends lost 5 bases at V and 1 base at J; junction bases unmatched: 3. There are 15 residues in the CDR3. CDR1 is SGDLS and CDR2 is YYNGEE in the germline V gene. CDR3 residues: CASSKLAGGTDTQYF. CDR3 in DNA: TGTGCCAGCAGTAAACTAGCGGGAGGCACAGATACGCAGTATTTT.

This clone showed up just once. The rearrangement links TRBV2 to TRBJ1-1, with D possibly TRBD1 on 5 matching bases. Germline V gene data show CDR1 as SNHLY and CDR2 as FYNNEI. This CDR3 contains 14 residues. The V end lost 6 bases, the J end lost 0 bases, and 11 bases lay between the germline ends. The CDR3 protein is CASRRRGMNTEAFF. For the CDR3, the DNA is TGTGCCAGCAGGAGGAGGGGAATGAACACTGAAGCTTTCTTT.